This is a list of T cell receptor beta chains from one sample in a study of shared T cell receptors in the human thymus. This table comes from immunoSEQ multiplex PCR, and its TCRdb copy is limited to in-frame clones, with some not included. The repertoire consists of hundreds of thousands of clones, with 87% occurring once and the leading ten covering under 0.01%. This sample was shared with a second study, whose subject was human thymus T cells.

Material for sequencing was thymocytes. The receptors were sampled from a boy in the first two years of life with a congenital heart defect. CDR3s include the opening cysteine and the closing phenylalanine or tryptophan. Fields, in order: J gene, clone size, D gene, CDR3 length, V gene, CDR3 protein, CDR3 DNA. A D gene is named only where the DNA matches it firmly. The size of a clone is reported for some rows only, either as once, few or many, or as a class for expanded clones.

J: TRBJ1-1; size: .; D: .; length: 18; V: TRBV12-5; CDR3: CASGLYPLQGLVVKQAFF; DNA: TGTGCTAGTGGTTTGTACCCACTCCAGGGTCTGGTCGTCAAGCAAGCTTTCTTT
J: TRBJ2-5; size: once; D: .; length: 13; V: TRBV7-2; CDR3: CASSLVVGETQYF; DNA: TGTGCCAGCAGCTTAGTAGTCGGGGAGACCCAGTACTTC
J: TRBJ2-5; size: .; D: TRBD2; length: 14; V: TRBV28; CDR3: CASSLVAGKETQYF; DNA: TGTGCCAGCAGTTTGGTAGCGGGGAAAGAGACCCAGTACTTC
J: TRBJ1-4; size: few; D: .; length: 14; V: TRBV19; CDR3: CASSFSGLGEKLFF; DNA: TGTGCCAGTAGTTTCTCAGGGCTCGGGGAAAAACTGTTTTTT
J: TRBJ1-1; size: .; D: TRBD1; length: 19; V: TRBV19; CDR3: CASSMRRRDRGFLNTEAFF; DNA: TGTGCCAGTAGTATGAGACGCCGGGACAGGGGTTTCCTGAACACTGAAGCTTTCTTT
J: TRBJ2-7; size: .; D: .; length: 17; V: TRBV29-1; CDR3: CSVEIQGLIGEPYEQYF; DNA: TGCAGCGTGGAGATACAGGGTCTAATAGGCGAACCCTACGAGCAGTACTTC
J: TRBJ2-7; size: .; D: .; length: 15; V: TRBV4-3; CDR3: CASSQGRLSSYEQYF; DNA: TGCGCCAGCAGCCAGGGCAGGTTGAGCTCCTACGAGCAGTACTTC
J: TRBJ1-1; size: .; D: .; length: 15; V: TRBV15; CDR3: CATSREDGGNTEAFF; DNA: TGTGCCACCAGCAGAGAGGACGGAGGGAACACTGAAGCTTTCTTT
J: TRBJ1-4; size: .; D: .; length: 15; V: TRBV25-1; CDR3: CASSAPPGDEEKLFF; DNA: TGTGCCAGCAGTGCTCCTCCAGGGGATGAGGAAAAACTGTTTTTT
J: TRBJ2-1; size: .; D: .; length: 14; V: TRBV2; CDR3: CASSSQGPYNEQFF; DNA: TGTGCCAGCAGCTCACAGGGCCCTTACAATGAGCAGTTCTTC
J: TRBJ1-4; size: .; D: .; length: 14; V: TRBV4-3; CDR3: CASSPTRRNEKLFF; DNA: TGCGCCAGCAGCCCAACCAGGAGGAATGAAAAACTGTTTTTT
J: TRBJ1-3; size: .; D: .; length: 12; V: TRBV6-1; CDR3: CASHQQGNTIYF; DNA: TGTGCCAGTCACCAACAGGGAAACACCATATATTTT
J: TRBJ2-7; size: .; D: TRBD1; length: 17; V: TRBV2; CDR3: CASGKSRDRNGSYEQYF; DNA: TGTGCCAGCGGTAAATCCCGGGACAGGAATGGCTCCTACGAGCAGTACTTC
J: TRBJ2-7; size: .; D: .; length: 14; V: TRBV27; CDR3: CATGGNRTIYEQYF; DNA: TGTGCCACCGGAGGAAACAGAACTATCTACGAGCAGTACTTC
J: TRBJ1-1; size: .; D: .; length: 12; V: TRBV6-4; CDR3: CASSDPTGDAFF; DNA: TGTGCCAGCAGTGACCCGACGGGAGACGCTTTCTTT
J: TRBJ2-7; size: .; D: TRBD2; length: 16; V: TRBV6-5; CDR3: CASSYSRAGGPYEQYF; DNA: TGTGCCAGCAGTTACTCAAGGGCGGGGGGGCCTTACGAGCAGTACTTC
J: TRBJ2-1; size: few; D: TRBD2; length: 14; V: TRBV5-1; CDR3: CASSLEGGPDEQFF; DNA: TGCGCCAGCAGCTTGGAGGGAGGGCCGGATGAGCAGTTCTTC
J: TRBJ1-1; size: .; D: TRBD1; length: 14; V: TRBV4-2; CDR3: CASSQASGGEGLFF; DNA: TGTGCCAGCAGCCAAGCTTCAGGGGGCGAAGGTTTGTTCTTT
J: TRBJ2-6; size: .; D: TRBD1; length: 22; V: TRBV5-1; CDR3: CASSPPLGQGKNGRSGANVLTF; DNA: TGCGCCAGCAGCCCTCCTTTGGGACAGGGGAAAAATGGTCGCTCTGGGGCCAACGTCCTGACTTTC